The 12 T cell receptor beta chains below come from one sample, sequenced in a study of Graves' ophthalmopathy and Graves' hyperthyroidism. RNA transcripts yielded amplified TCR beta CDR3 regions. Following a first-round RT-PCR that used HTBI primers, a second-round multiplex PCR was carried out. TCRdb fed the multiplex PCR reads into MiXCR, producing one record per CDR3 protein. Of about 340,000 distinct CDR3 sequences listed, about a sixth are singletons. Sequencing was carried out using peripheral blood. Source of these receptors: an adult man with Graves' ophthalmopathy.

This clonotype was found many times. The CDR3 DNA is TGCAGTGCCCCAGGACCAGGTACTTCACCCCTCCACTTT. Translating it yields CSAPGPGTSPLHF. The chain links TRBV20-1 to TRBJ1-6, with D unclear. The V end lost 6 bases, the J end lost 9 bases, and 15 bases lay between the germline ends. This CDR3 region has 13 residues. The germline gives CDR1 DFQATT, CDR2 SNEGSKA (reference sequence).

The sample holds many counts of this clonotype. The V gene is TRBV20-1, the J gene TRBJ2-7, with D possibly matching TRBD1 (5 bases). CDR3 size: 12 residues. Germline V CDR1 and CDR2: DFQATT, SNEGSKA (reference sequence). Trimming stripped 2 bases from V and 2 bases from J, with 7 bases between. For the CDR3, the DNA is TGCAGTGCTAGACAGGGCCCCTACGAGCAGTACTTC. Amino acids: CSARQGPYEQYF.

The table lists this clonotype with many counts. V usage is TRBV5-8 and J usage is TRBJ1-2; the match to TRBD1 covers 8 bases. With V trimmed by 0 bases and J by 8 bases, 6 bases remained unmatched. CDR3 length: 14 amino acids. Germline assignment: CDR1 SGHTS and CDR2 YDEGEE. In DNA form, the CDR3 reads TGTGCCAGCAGCTTGGGCGCGACAGGGGTCGGCTACACCTTC. Its translation: CASSLGATGVGYTF.

This clonotype was counted at least ten times. The chain couples TRBV7-9 to TRBJ1-1; no reliable D call. Germline loops: CDR1 SEHNR, CDR2 FQNEAQ (reference sequence). The CDR3 has 14 amino acids. Trimming removed 2 bases from V and 7 bases from J, with 14 bases in between. This CDR3 is CASSLLGQDREAFF. DNA of the CDR3: TGTGCCAGCAGCTTATTAGGTCAGGACCGTGAAGCTTTCTTT. The whole variable domain, remainder taken from reference TRBV7-9 and TRBJ1-1, is DTGVSQNPRHKITKRGQNVTFRCDPISEHNRLYWYRQTLGQGPEFLTYFQNEAQLEKSRLLSDRFSAERPKGSFSTLEIQRTEQGDSAMYLCASSLLGQDREAFFGQGTRLTVV.

In its sample, this clonotype was seen many times. The junction does not match germline at one end; this may be a read error. J is TRBJ1-5 and V is TRBV20-1; 7 bases fit TRBD1. The CDR3 spans 15 residues. Germline CDR1 DFQATT, CDR2 SNEGSKA (reference sequence). This CDR3 is CSAGLRDTGGQLQHF. In nucleotides, the CDR3 is TGCAGTGCTGGCCTTAGGGACACGGGGGGACAGCTCCAGCATTTT.

This clonotype was seen at least ten times. CDR3 in DNA: TGCAGTGCTAGAGAGGCCGGGACTAGCGGGAGGGACCCGTACTTC. Protein: CSAREAGTSGRDPYF. This chain links TRBV20-1 with TRBJ2-7; 16 positions match TRBD2. The CDR3 has 15 residues. V shed 0 bases, J shed 12 bases, and the junction held 8 bases outside the gene matches. Germline V gene sequence: CDR1 DFQATT, CDR2 SNEGSKA (reference sequence).

This clonotype has a count of ten or more. The chain links TRBV7-2 to TRBJ1-6; D is unresolved. Germline lookup yields CDR1 SGHTA and CDR2 FQGNSA. V dropped 0 bases and J dropped 5 bases, with 14 bases sitting between them. The CDR3 runs 17 residues. In nucleotides, the CDR3 is TGTGCCAGCAGCTTAGCGCAAGCGGGCTCTAATAATTCACCCCTCCACTTT. It encodes CASSLAQAGSNNSPLHF.

This clonotype was counted ten times or more. The V call is TRBV6-2 or TRBV6-3, the J call TRBJ2-7, with 9 bases lining up with TRBD1. Germline loops: CDR1 MNHEY, CDR2 SVGEGT. V lost 6 bases and J lost 3; bases outside the gene matches: 12. The CDR3 contains 16 residues. As DNA, the CDR3 is TGTGCCAGCAGACGCAACCTCCGGGACAGGGACTACGAGCAGTACTTC. This gives the protein CASRRNLRDRDYEQYF.

This clonotype was seen repeatedly, ten times or more. The chain links TRBV7-2 to TRBJ2-5; 7 bases are a match to TRBD2. Germline lookup yields CDR1 SGHTA and CDR2 FQGNSA. V was clipped by 11 bases and J by 1 base; unmatched bases: 16. The CDR3 runs to 16 residues. The DNA for the CDR3 is TGTGCCTCCAAGCAAAGCCCTAGCGGCCTCCAAGAGACCCAGTACTTC. Residues: CASKQSPSGLQETQYF. Full variable domain (outside the CDR3, taken from reference TRBV7-2 and TRBJ2-5): GAGVSQSPSNKVTEKGKDVELRCDPISGHTALYWYRQSLGQGLEFLIYFQGNSAPDKSGLPSDRFSAERTGGSVSTLTIQRTQQEDSAVYLCASKQSPSGLQETQYFGPGTRLLVL.

The chain carries TRBV6-2 or TRBV6-3 and TRBJ2-7, with 8 bases lining up with TRBD1. CDR3 size: 16 residues. In germline, CDR1 is MNHEY, CDR2 SVGEGT. Germline trimming cut 9 bases from V and 6 bases from J; bases unmatched to any gene: 19. The CDR3 reads CASNFVEGTGEIEQYF. CDR3 coding DNA: TGTGCCAGTAACTTCGTAGAGGGGACAGGAGAGATCGAGCAGTACTTC.

The chain is built from TRBV18 and TRBJ1-2, with D unresolved. CDR1 and CDR2 (germline): KGHSH, LQKENI. The V and J ends lost 0 bases and 4 bases respectively, with 15 bases between them. The CDR3 contains 16 residues. The CDR3 loop reads CASSPPSVRAAYGYTF. The CDR3 DNA reads TGTGCCAGCTCACCACCTTCTGTGAGAGCTGCCTATGGCTACACCTTC.

This clonotype was observed at least ten times. V usage is TRBV7-3 and J usage is TRBJ1-1; a weak D match, TRBD1 (5 bases). CDR1 and CDR2 (germline): SGHTA, FQGTGA. The CDR3 consists of 15 residues. Trimming pared 4 bases from V and 1 base from J, leaving 13 bases between. CDR3 in DNA: TGTGCCAGCAGCTCCCTTGGGGCAGCGAACACTGAAGCTTTCTTT. Its protein product is CASSSLGAANTEAFF. The full variable domain, in which reference TRBV7-3 and TRBJ1-1 provide the parts outside the CDR3, is GAGVSQTPSNKVTEKGKYVELRCDPISGHTALYWYRQSLGQGPEFLIYFQGTGAADDSGLPNDRFFAVRPEGSVSTLKIQRTERGDSAVYLCASSSLGAANTEAFFGQGTRLTVV.